This TCR beta chain was captured in a study of shared clonotypes between healthy human individuals. Background on the study: Plates per donor: three CD4 naive, three CD4 memory, two CD8 naive, one CD8 memory. Study-level findings and limits: Expectations were that clonotype sharing among donors would be affected by sequencing depth.

The CDR3 has 14 residues. CDR1 and CDR2 (germline): SGHRS, YFSETQ. V was shortened by 4 bases and J by 4 bases, with 13 bases between the two germline ends. This clone came up once. Its matching antigen is unknown. For every subset, genomic DNA was evenly distributed across several immunoSEQ plates. Sequenced by immunoSEQ multiplex PCR; TCRdb stores in-frame clones only, minus some. The repertoire holds roughly 1,500,000 clones, with around 98.5% as singletons. The rearrangement joins TRBV5-1 to TRBJ2-3; D is perhaps TRBD2 (5 bases). Sequenced material: naive CD4+ T cells sorted from blood. Noted subset: CD45RA+ positively selected. The TCR comes from a man aged 30 to 39 in good health. CDR3 in amino acids: CASSEKLGADTQYF. The CDR3 bases are TGCGCCAGCAGCGAGAAGCTGGGAGCAGATACGCAGTATTTT.